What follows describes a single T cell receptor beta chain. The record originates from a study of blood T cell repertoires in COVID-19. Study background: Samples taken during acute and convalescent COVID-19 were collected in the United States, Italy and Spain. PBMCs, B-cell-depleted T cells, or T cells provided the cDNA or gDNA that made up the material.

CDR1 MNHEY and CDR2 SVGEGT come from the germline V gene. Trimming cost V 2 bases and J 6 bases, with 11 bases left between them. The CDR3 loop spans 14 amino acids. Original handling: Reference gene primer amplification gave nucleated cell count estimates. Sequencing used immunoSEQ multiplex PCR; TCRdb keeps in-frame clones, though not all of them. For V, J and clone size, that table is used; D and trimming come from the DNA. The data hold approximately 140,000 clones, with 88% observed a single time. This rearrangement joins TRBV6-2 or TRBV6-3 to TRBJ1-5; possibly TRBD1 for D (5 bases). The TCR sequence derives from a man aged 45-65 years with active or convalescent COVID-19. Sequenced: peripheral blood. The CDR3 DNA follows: TGTGCCAGCAGTTACAAAGGGGTGCCTCAGCCCCAGCATTTT. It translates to CASSYKGVPQPQHF.